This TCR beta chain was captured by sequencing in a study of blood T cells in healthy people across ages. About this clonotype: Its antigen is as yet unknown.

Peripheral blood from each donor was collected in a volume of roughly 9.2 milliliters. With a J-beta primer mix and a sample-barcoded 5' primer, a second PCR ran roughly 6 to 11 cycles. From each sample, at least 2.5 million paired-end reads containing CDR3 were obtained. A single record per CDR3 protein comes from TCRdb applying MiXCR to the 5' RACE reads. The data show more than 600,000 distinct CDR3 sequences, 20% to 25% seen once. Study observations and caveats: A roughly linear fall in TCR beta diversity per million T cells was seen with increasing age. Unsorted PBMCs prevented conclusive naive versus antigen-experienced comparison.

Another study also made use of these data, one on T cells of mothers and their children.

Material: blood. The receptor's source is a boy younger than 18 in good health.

The CDR3 reads CATEDRDFYQPQHF. In DNA, the CDR3 is TGTGCCACCGAAGACCGAGACTTTTATCAGCCCCAGCATTTT. The chain joins TRBV6-1 to TRBJ1-5; no clear D. There are 14 residues in the CDR3. Deletions cut 10 bases from V and 5 bases from J, with 18 bases between. Germline-derived CDR1 and CDR2 are MNHNS and SASEGT.